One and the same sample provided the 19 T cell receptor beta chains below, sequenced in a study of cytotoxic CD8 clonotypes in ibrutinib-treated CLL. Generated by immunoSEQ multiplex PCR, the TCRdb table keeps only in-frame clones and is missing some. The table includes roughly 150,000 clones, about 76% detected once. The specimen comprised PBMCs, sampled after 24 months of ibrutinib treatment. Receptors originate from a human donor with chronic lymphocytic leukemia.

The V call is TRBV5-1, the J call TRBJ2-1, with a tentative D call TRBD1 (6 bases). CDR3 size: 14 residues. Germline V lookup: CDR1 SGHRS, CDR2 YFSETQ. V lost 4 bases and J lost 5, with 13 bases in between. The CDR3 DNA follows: TGCGCCAGCAGCCTGGGGGCAGGGGACAATGAGCAGTTCTTC. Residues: CASSLGAGDNEQFF.

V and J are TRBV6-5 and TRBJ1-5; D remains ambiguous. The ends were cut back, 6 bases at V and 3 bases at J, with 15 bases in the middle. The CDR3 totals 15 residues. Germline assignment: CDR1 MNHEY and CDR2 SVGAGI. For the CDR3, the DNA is TGTGCCAGCAGGGCGGCCGGAGGTGACAATCAGCCCCAGCATTTT. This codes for CASRAAGGDNQPQHF.

This chain's CDR3 is CASSWGVTAKNIQYF. The CDR3 DNA reads TGCGCCAGCAGCTGGGGGGTCACAGCCAAAAACATTCAGTACTTC. This chain links TRBV5-1 with TRBJ2-4; perhaps TRBD2 as D (6 bases). CDR1 SGHRS and CDR2 YFSETQ come from the germline V gene. Trimming shortened V by 3 bases and J by 0 bases, and 10 bases separated the two germline ends. The CDR3 loop spans 15 amino acids.

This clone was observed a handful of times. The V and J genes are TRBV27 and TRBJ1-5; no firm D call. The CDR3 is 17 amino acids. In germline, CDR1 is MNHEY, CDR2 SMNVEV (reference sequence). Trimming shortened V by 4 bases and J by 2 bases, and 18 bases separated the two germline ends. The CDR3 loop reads CASSSSFQPNGNQPQHF. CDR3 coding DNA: TGTGCCAGCAGTTCCTCTTTCCAACCTAACGGCAATCAGCCCCAGCATTTT.

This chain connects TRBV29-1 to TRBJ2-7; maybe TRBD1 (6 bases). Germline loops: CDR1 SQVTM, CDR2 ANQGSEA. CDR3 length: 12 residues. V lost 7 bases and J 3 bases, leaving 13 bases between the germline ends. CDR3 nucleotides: TGCAGCGCCCGGGACAACGACTACGAGCAGTACTTC. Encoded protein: CSARDNDYEQYF.

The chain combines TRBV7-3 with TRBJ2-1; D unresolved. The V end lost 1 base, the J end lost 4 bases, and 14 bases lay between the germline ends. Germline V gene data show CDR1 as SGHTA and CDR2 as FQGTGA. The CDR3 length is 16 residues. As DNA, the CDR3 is TGTGCCAGCAGCTTAAGGGCCTCGTTTCCTTACAATGAGCAGTTCTTC. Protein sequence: CASSLRASFPYNEQFF.

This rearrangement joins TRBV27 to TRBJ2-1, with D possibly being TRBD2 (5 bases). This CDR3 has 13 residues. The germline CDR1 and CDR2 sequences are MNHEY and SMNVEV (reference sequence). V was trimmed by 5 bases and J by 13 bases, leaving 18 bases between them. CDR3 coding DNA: TGTGCCAGCAGTCCTCCCGACCCGGGGAGACAGTTCTTC. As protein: CASSPPDPGRQFF.

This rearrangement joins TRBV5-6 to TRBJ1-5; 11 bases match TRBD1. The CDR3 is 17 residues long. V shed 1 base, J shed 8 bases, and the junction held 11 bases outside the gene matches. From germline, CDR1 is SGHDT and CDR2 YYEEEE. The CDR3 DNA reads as TGTGCCAGCAGCTTGTTAGGTGGGACAGGGGGTTTTGAGCCCCAGCATTTT. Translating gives CASSLLGGTGGFEPQHF. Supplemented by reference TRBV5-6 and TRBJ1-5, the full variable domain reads DAGVTQSPTHLIKTRGQQVTLRCSPKSGHDTVSWYQQALGQGPQFIFQYYEEEERQRGNFPDRFSGHQFPNYSSELNVNALLLGDSALYLCASSLLGGTGGFEPQHFGDGTRLSIL.

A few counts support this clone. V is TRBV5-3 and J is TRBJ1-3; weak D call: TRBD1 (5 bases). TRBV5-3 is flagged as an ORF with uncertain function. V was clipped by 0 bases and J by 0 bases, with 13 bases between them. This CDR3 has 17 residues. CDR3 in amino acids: CARSLAKGPGSGNTIYF. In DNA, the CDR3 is TGTGCCAGAAGCTTGGCCAAGGGACCGGGCTCTGGAAACACCATATATTTT.

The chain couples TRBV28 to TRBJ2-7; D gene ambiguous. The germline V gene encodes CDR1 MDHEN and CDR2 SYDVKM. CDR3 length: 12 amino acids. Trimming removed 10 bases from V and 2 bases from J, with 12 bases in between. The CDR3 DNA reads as TGTGCCACCTGGGCTAGGGCCTACGAGCAGTACTTC. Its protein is CATWARAYEQYF. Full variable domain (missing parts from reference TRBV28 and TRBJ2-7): DVKVTQSSRYLVKRTGEKVFLECVQDMDHENMFWYRQDPGLGLRLIYFSYDVKMKEKGDIPEGYSVSREKKERFSLILESASTNQTSMYLCATWARAYEQYFGPGTRLTVT.

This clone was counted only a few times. CDR3 bases: TGTGCCAGCAGTTACCGGAGGAGCTCTGGGGCCAACGTCCTGACTTTC. Its translation: CASSYRRSSGANVLTF. The chain recombines TRBV6-5 with TRBJ2-6; possible D gene TRBD2, 5 bases. The CDR3 loop spans 16 amino acids. The germline V and J ends were trimmed by 2 bases and 0 bases, with 8 bases remaining between them. Germline loops: CDR1 MNHEY, CDR2 SVGAGI.

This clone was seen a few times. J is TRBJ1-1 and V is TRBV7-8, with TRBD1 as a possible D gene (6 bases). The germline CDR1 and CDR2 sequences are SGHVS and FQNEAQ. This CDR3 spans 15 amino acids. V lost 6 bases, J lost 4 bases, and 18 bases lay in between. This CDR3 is CASSPMDTGPTEAFF. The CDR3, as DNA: TGTGCCAGCAGTCCAATGGATACAGGGCCCACTGAAGCTTTCTTT.

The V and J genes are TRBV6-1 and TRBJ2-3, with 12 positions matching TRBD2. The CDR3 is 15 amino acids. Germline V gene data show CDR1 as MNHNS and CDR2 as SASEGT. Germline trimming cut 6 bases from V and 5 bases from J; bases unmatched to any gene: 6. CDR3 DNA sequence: TGTGCCAGCAGCGCCCTAGCGGGAGGGGGAGATACGCAGTATTTT. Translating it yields CASSALAGGGDTQYF.

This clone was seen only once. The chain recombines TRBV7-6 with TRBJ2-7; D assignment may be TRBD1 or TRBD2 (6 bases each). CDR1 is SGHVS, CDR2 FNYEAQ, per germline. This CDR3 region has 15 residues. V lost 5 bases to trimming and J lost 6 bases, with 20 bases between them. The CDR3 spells CASSPGATSLGEQYF. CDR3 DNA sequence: TGTGCCAGCAGCCCGGGGGCCACCTCTCTGGGCGAGCAGTACTTC.

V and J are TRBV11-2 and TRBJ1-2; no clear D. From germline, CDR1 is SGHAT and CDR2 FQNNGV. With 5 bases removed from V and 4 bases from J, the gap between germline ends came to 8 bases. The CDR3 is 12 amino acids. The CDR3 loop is CASSPEGYGYTF. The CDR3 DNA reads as TGTGCCAGCAGCCCAGAGGGCTATGGCTACACCTTC.

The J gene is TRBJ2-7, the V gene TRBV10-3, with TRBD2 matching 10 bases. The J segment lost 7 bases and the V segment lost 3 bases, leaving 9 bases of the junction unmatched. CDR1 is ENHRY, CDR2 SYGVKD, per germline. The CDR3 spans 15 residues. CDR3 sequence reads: CAISEGGGLASEQYF. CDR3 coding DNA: TGTGCCATCAGTGAAGGGGGGGGACTAGCGAGTGAGCAGTACTTC.

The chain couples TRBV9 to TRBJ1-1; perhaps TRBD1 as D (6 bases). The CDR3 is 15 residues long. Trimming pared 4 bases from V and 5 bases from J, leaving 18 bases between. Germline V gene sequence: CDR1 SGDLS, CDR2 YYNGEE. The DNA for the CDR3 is TGTGCCAGCAGCCGGGGCGGGGGGCGATGGACTGAAGCTTTCTTT. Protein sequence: CASSRGGGRWTEAFF.

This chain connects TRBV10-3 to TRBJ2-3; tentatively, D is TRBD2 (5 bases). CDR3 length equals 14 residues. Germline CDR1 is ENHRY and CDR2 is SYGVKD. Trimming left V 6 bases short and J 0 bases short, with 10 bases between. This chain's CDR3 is CAISGGLSTDTQYF. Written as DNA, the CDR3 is TGTGCCATCAGCGGCGGACTCAGCACAGATACGCAGTATTTT.

The CDR3, as DNA: TGTGCCAGCAGCTTAACGATGGGGAACACCGGGGAGCTGTTTTTT. Its translation: CASSLTMGNTGELFF. The genes are TRBV5-6 and TRBJ2-2; no clear D gene. The germline V gene encodes CDR1 SGHDT and CDR2 YYEEEE. The V gene lost 2 bases and the J gene lost 1 base, with 9 bases spanning the gap. The CDR3 is 15 amino acids.